This entry is about one T cell receptor beta chain. Trimming pared 5 bases from V and 1 base from J, leaving 16 bases between. CDR1 and CDR2 (germline): SGHAT, FQNNGV. This CDR3 has 16 amino acids. The data originate from a study of blood T cell repertoires in COVID-19. Study-wide context: Samples representing acute and convalescent COVID-19 were sourced from the United States, Italy and Spain. PBMCs, B-cell-depleted T cells, or T cells provided the cDNA or gDNA that made up the material.

Authors' methods: Estimated nucleated cell counts came from reference gene primer amplification. This table comes from immunoSEQ multiplex PCR, and its TCRdb copy is limited to in-frame clones, with some not included. That table supplies the V and J calls and clone size; D and trimming were determined from the DNA. The sample gives 75,000 to 100,000 clones, 87% of which show up once; roughly 5% is in the top ten. This sequence joins TRBV11-2 and TRBJ2-3; tentatively, D is TRBD1 (5 bases). The sequence was obtained from a man between 60 and 70 years old with acute or convalescent COVID-19. The sequencing sample was made of peripheral blood. CDR3 loop: CASSGRGADRTDTQYF. The CDR3 DNA reads TGTGCCAGCAGCGGAAGGGGTGCGGACCGCACAGATACGCAGTATTTT.